This T cell receptor (beta chain) is from a study of vaccination effects on CD4 cells after COVID-19. For the study at large: Post-vaccine draws lagged the second dose by a median of 72 days.

Antigen-specific CD4+ T cells were expanded with viral peptide pools in the ViraFEST assay before sequencing. Culture proceeded for approximately 10 days, and CD4+ T cells were then isolated. Either the mRNA-1273 or the BNT162b2 vaccine was given to participants as two doses. The authors exchanged half the medium for IL-2 medium on days 3 and 7. Germline V lookup: CDR1 SGHRS, CDR2 YFSETQ. V was pared by 0 bases and J by 1 base, with 4 bases of the junction left unmatched. The CDR3 consists of 16 residues. Turning to this clone: The antigen remains unidentified.

The data were produced by immunoSEQ multiplex PCR, yet TCRdb's version contains in-frame clones alone and is incomplete. Altogether tens of thousands of clones are present, 82% being singletons, with the ten largest covering less than 1.6%. This TCR was sampled from a human donor who received a COVID-19 vaccine. Some clones in this sample may be carry-over from other donors' samples. Here the sequenced sample was CD4+ T cells from PBMCs cultured with HCoV-NL63 spike peptides, taken after COVID-19 vaccination. The chain links TRBV5-1 to TRBJ2-5, with TRBD2 identical over 9 bases. The CDR3 loop reads CASSLVGSGSQETQYF. The DNA of the CDR3 is TGCGCCAGCAGCTTGGTCGGTAGCGGGAGCCAAGAGACCCAGTACTTC.